These 2 T cell receptor beta chains were sequenced from one sample in a study of CD8 T cells in Susac syndrome. Random hexamers were used to reverse transcribe 0.5 to 1 ug of RNA. TCRdb recomputed calls from the immunoSEQ multiplex PCR reads with MiXCR, one row per CDR3 protein. The table has roughly 330,000 distinct CDR3 sequences, just over 90% seen once. Material for sequencing was CD4+ T cells from PBMCs. The receptors were gathered from a human donor with multiple sclerosis.

The chain links TRBV20-1 to TRBJ2-3, with 7 positions matching TRBD2. The CDR3 is 15 residues long. Germline V gives CDR1 DFQATT, CDR2 SNEGSKA (reference sequence). V shed 3 bases, J shed 4 bases, and the junction held 10 bases outside the gene matches. CDR3 loop: CSASRRLASPDTQYF. The CDR3 DNA is TGCAGTGCTAGTCGGAGACTAGCCTCGCCAGATACGCAGTATTTT.

The chain employs TRBV16 and TRBJ2-1; a weak D match, TRBD2 (5 bases). Germline CDR1 KGHSY, CDR2 FQNENV. Trimming took 3 bases from V and 4 from J, leaving 13 bases between them. This CDR3 comprises 15 residues. CDR3 amino acids: CASSHSRTGYNEQFF. The CDR3, as DNA: TGTGCCAGCAGCCATTCCCGGACTGGATACAATGAGCAGTTCTTC. Full variable domain (outside the CDR3, taken from reference TRBV16 and TRBJ2-1): GEEVAQTPKHLVRGEGQKAKLYCAPIKGHSYVFWYQQVLKNEFKFLISFQNENVFDETGMPKERFSAKCLPNSPCSLEIQATKLEDSAVYFCASSHSRTGYNEQFFGPGTRLTVL.